A single sample is the source of the 3 T cell receptor beta chains below, sequenced in a study of shared clonotypes between healthy human individuals (dated by TCRdb to about 2020). Receptor libraries were prepared by the immunoSEQ multiplex PCR assay. What TCRdb holds here is the immuneACCESS table cut down to in-frame rearrangements. Part of the clones is not present; checked against another copy, under half of the missing clones reflect an unresolved V gene, and the others are unexplained. Recorded for this sample are around 200,000 clones; around 93% of them occurred a single time. The ten top clones hold 0.065% to 0.07% of the sample. The source material was naive CD4+ T cells sorted from blood. The sample's cell subset or site label, in plain terms: CD45RA+ positively selected. These receptors were taken from a woman in her 30s in good health.

The rearrangement joins TRBV14 to TRBJ1-3; D is uncertain. Trimming left V 4 bases short and J 0 bases short, with 16 bases between. The CDR3 spans 17 residues. Per germline, CDR1 SGHDN and CDR2 FVKESK. This chain's CDR3 is CASSRGLRPVSGNTIYF. DNA of the CDR3: TGTGCCAGCAGCCGAGGACTCCGACCCGTCTCTGGAAACACCATATATTTT.

The chain carries TRBV7-9 and TRBJ1-1; D is possibly TRBD1 (5 bases). The CDR3 has 14 amino acids. V was trimmed by 1 base and J by 7 bases, leaving 13 bases between them. Germline CDR1 is SEHNR and CDR2 is FQNEAQ (reference sequence). The CDR3 DNA reads as TGTGCCAGCAGCTTAGGCGGGGCCGTACTTGAAGCTTTCTTT. Amino acids: CASSLGGAVLEAFF.

The genes are TRBV15 and TRBJ1-4; D is uncertain. Germline V gene sequence: CDR1 LNHNV, CDR2 YYDKDF (reference sequence). The CDR3 contains 13 residues. The germline V and J ends were trimmed by 1 base and 7 bases, with 7 bases remaining between them. CDR3 residues: CATSRGGGEKLFF. CDR3 DNA sequence: TGTGCCACCAGCAGAGGGGGAGGTGAAAAACTGTTTTTT.